A selection of T cell receptor beta chains follows, all from one sample in a study of T cells in Graves' hyperthyroidism and ophthalmopathy. TCRdb used MiXCR to reprocess the multiplex PCR reads, holding one entry per CDR3 protein. This repertoire shows fewer than 600,000 distinct CDR3 sequences, 13% to 15% found once; its top ten account for less than 20%. The sequencing sample was made of blood. The receptor set was obtained from a young woman with Graves' hyperthyroidism. CDR3s leave out the opening cysteine and the closing phenylalanine or tryptophan.

CDR3 length | J gene | V gene | CDR3 protein
13 | TRBJ2-2 | TRBV20-1 | SATRTGGSTGELF
10 | TRBJ1-1 | TRBV30 | AWNPGDTEAF
10 | TRBJ2-7 | TRBV12-5 | ATPLDSYEQY
12 | TRBJ2-7 | TRBV7-9 | ASSPGLAGVKQY
13 | TRBJ1-4 | TRBV3-1 | ASRRTGGEDEKLF
12 | TRBJ2-7 | TRBV6-2/TRBV6-3 | ASSYVDRSYEQY
15 | TRBJ2-5 | TRBV25-1 | ATRSITRDRLEETQY
13 | TRBJ2-1 | TRBV3-1 | ASSEGLAGVVEQF
13 | TRBJ2-2 | TRBV5-5 | ASSLDPADTGELF
13 | TRBJ2-7 | TRBV27 | ASSYTSAGSYEQY
12 | TRBJ2-7 | TRBV20-1 | SASRTSGGGEQY
11 | TRBJ2-2 | TRBV7-9 | ASSSGQSGELF
14 | TRBJ2-3 | TRBV11-3 | ASSLGGASTADTQY
12 | TRBJ1-2 | TRBV7-9 | ASSPRTEGHRYT
13 | TRBJ1-1 | TRBV5-1 | ASNEGDRGDTEAF
11 | TRBJ1-5 | TRBV18 | ASSHGRDQTQH
13 | TRBJ2-1 | TRBV15 | ATSRGRGRSSGQF
11 | TRBJ1-2 | TRBV29-1 | SVARQSNYGYT
10 | TRBJ2-5 | TRBV29-1 | SVIGAKETQY
13 | TRBJ2-2 | TRBV5-4 | ASSWQGAPTGELF
12 | TRBJ2-5 | TRBV9 | ASSVYQGLGTQY
12 | TRBJ2-3 | TRBV18 | ASSPPSSEDTQY
12 | TRBJ1-2 | TRBV5-5 | ASSRDQGDYGYT
13 | TRBJ1-2 | TRBV6-5 | ASSYASRAIYGYT
13 | TRBJ2-1 | TRBV27 | ASSLAGGPVNEQF
12 | TRBJ2-7 | TRBV27 | ASSPTQRSYEQY
11 | TRBJ2-1 | TRBV6-5 | ASSSRRDNEQF
9 | TRBJ1-1 | TRBV19 | ASSIAGGAF
15 | TRBJ2-7 | TRBV20-1 | SASPLDRTLRGYEQY
11 | TRBJ2-3 | TRBV7-9 | ASSLIASDTQY
10 | TRBJ2-5 | TRBV30 | AWIARGETQY
11 | TRBJ2-1 | TRBV7-9 | ASSLMIGNEQF
12 | TRBJ2-3 | TRBV12-3/TRBV12-4 | ASNPAGELDTQY
9 | TRBJ2-1 | TRBV20-1 | SAVTSLEQF
15 | TRBJ2-4 | TRBV18 | ASSPPPIGQSKNIQY
14 | TRBJ1-5 | TRBV19 | ASSIDYRVKPQPQH
11 | TRBJ2-5 | TRBV7-2 | ASSGYNQETQY
13 | TRBJ2-5 | TRBV5-1 | ASSLDQYNRETQY
12 | TRBJ1-6 | TRBV18 | ASSLQGLNSPLH
11 | TRBJ2-7 | TRBV9 | ASSVVEVSEQY
16 | TRBJ1-3 | TRBV27 | ASSSLGKGQNSGNTIY
12 | TRBJ1-2 | TRBV6-5 | ASSYTTGTDGYT
15 | TRBJ2-3 | TRBV19 | ASSIPYPGSSEYTQY
13 | TRBJ2-5 | TRBV24-1 | ATSDFGLPQETQY
12 | TRBJ2-4 | TRBV10-1 | ASSESEIGDIQY
13 | TRBJ2-1 | TRBV4-1 | ASSQVTSSYNEQS
13 | TRBJ1-5 | TRBV7-9 | ASSLAGAPGEPQH
12 | TRBJ2-5 | TRBV3-1 | ASSQQLGGETQY
13 | TRBJ1-1 | TRBV4-1 | ASSHSTGRNTEAF
14 | TRBJ2-5 | TRBV2 | ASSYRGPQLQETQY
14 | TRBJ2-3 | TRBV28 | ASSPTSGKRTDTQY
11 | TRBJ1-1 | TRBV7-3 | ASSPKTGSEAF